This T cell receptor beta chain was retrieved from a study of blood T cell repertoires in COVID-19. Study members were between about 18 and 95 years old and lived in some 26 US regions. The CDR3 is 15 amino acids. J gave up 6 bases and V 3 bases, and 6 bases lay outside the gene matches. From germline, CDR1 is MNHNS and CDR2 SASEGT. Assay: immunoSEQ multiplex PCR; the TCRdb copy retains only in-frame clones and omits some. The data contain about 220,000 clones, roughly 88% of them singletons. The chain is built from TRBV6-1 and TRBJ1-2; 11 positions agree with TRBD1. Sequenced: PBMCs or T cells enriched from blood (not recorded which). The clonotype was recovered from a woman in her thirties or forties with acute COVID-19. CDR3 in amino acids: CASSDSDRGLNGYTF. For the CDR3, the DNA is TGTGCCAGCAGTGATTCGGACAGGGGGCTTAATGGCTACACCTTC.